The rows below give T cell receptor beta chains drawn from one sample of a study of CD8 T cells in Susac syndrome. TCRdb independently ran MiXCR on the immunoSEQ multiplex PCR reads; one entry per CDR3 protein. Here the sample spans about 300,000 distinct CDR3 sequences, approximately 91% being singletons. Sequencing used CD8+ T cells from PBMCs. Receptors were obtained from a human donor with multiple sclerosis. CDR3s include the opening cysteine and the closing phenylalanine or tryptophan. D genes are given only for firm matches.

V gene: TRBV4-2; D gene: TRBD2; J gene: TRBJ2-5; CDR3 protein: CASSQDLVGGRPEETQYF; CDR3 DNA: TGTGCCAGCAGCCAAGATCTCGTCGGCGGGAGGCCGGAAGAGACCCAGTACTTC
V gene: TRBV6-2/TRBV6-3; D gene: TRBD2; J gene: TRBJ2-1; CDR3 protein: CASSLHTPRDYTNEQFF; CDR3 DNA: TGTGCCAGCAGTCTACACACTCCCCGGGACTACACTAATGAGCAGTTCTTC
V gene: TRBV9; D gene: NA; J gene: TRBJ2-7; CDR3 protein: CASSVATGLASEQYF; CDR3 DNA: TGTGCCAGCAGCGTAGCTACAGGGCTCGCGAGTGAGCAGTACTTC
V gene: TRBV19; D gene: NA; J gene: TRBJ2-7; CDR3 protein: CASSAHYHAPYEQYF; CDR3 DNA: TGTGCCAGTAGTGCCCACTATCATGCCCCCTACGAGCAGTACTTC
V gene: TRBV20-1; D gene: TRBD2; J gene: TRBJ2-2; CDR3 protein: CSAPELAGGPGELFF; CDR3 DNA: TGCAGTGCTCCTGAACTAGCGGGAGGTCCCGGGGAGCTGTTTTTT
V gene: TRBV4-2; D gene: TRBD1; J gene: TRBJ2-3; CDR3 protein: CASSQEPRQGEMDTQYF; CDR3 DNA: TGTGCCAGCAGCCAAGAACCGAGACAGGGGGAGATGGATACGCAGTATTTT
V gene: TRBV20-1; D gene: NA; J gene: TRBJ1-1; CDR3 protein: CSYRVVTEAFF; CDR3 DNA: TGCAGCTACAGGGTGGTCACTGAAGCTTTCTTT
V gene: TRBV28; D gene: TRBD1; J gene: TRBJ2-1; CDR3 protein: CASREDRGDEQFF; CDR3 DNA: TGTGCCAGCAGAGAGGACAGGGGCGATGAGCAGTTCTTC
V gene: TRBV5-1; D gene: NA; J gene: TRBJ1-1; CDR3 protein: CASSLGPGDTEAFF; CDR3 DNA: TGCGCCAGCAGCTTGGGTCCAGGGGACACTGAAGCTTTCTTT
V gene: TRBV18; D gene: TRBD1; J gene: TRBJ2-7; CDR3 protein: CASSRRTGTDSYEQYF; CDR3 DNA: TGTGCCAGCTCGCGCCGAACCGGGACAGACTCCTACGAGCAGTACTTC
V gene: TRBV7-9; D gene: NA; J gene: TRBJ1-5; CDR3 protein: CASSLHGGADQPQHF; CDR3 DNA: TGTGCCAGCAGCCTACACGGGGGCGCCGATCAGCCCCAGCATTTT
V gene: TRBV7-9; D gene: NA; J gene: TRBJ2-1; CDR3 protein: CASSSATRGQFF; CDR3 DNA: TGTGCCAGCAGCTCGGCGACTAGAGGGCAGTTCTTC